The following is a T cell receptor (beta chain) sequence with its context. The antigen remains unidentified. TCR beta cDNA libraries included unique molecular identifiers. Out of roughly 0.95 to 11 million T cells, about 500,000 cDNA molecules were generated. One entry per CDR3 protein, called by TCRdb with MiXCR from the PCR reads. The data show about 400,000 distinct CDR3 sequences, roughly 38% seen once. The CDR3 extends over 15 amino acids. Germline CDR1 reads KGHDR; CDR2 reads SFDVKD. With 7 bases removed from V and 4 bases from J, the gap between germline ends came to 19 bases. The data were obtained in a study of post-analysis software for immune sequencing data. Overall study results and limits: Versus controls, multiple sclerosis patients showed significantly lower diversity (normalized Chao1). The study found TRBV5-6, TRBV5-1 and TRBV20-1 among roughly 5 TRBV segments more frequent in patients than controls.

The source of this sequence is a girl aged 5-17 years with multiple sclerosis. The J gene is TRBJ2-7, the V gene TRBV24-1, with TRBD1 as a possible D gene (8 bases). Sequences were obtained from blood. The CDR3 region is CATSEGQGGKYEQYF. DNA for the CDR3: TGTGCCACCAGCGAAGGACAGGGAGGGAAATACGAGCAGTACTTC.